What follows are 27 T cell receptor beta chains derived from one specimen sequenced in a study of blood T cell repertoires in COVID-19. Only in-frame clones appear in the TCRdb table, and some are missing; sequencing was by immunoSEQ multiplex PCR. The table shows hundreds of thousands of clones, with approximately 90% occurring only once. Material for sequencing was PBMCs or T cells enriched from blood (not recorded which). The receptors shown here come from a man aged 30 to 45 who had recovered from COVID-19.

This rearrangement joins TRBV9 to TRBJ2-1; TRBD2 matches at 8 bases. The CDR3 loop spans 15 amino acids. Germline CDR1 and CDR2: SGDLS and YYNGEE. Trimming took 7 bases from V and 5 from J; bases not matched to a gene: 11. In DNA, the CDR3 is TGTGCCAGCGGGGGGCTAGCGGGTATAAACAATGAGCAGTTCTTC. Translation gives CASGGLAGINNEQFF.

The CDR3, as DNA: TGTGCCAGCCGGACTAGCGGGAGTGTCCATGAGCAGTTCTTC. Its protein is CASRTSGSVHEQFF. The rearrangement links TRBV6-5 to TRBJ2-1; 13 positions match TRBD2. The germline gives CDR1 MNHEY, CDR2 SVGAGI. V lost 8 bases to trimming and J lost 8 bases; unmatched junction nucleotides: 6. The CDR3 runs to 14 residues.

The rearrangement links TRBV6-5 to TRBJ2-1; possibly TRBD2 for D (6 bases). Germline V gives CDR1 MNHEY, CDR2 SVGAGI. V lost 6 bases, J lost 4 bases, and 16 bases lay in between. The CDR3 contains 15 residues. CDR3: CASRASGRTYNEQFF. Written as DNA, the CDR3 is TGTGCCAGCAGGGCCAGCGGGCGCACTTACAATGAGCAGTTCTTC.

The CDR3 DNA sequence: TGTGCCAGCTGGGGCGGGGCAGGGGGCTGGGATACGCAGTATTTT. It yields the protein CASWGGAGGWDTQYF. The J gene is TRBJ2-3, the V gene TRBV28; 8 bases are shared with TRBD1. J gave up 6 bases and V 8 bases, and 13 bases lay outside the gene matches. The CDR3 loop spans 15 amino acids. Germline values: CDR1 MDHEN, CDR2 SYDVKM.

CDR3 amino acids: CASRNGVGDEAFF. CDR3 nucleotide sequence: TGTGCCAGCAGGAACGGGGTAGGAGATGAAGCTTTCTTT. The genes are TRBV2 and TRBJ1-1; D ambiguous. Between the trimmed V and J ends, which lost 6 bases and 7 bases, there was a span of 15 bases. The CDR3 extends over 13 amino acids. CDR1 is SNHLY and CDR2 is FYNNEI in the germline V gene.

J is TRBJ2-7 and V is TRBV2, with TRBD2 matching over 8 bases. After removal of 9 bases from V and 6 bases from J, the junction contained 16 bases not matched to a gene. The V gene's germline CDR1 is SNHLY and CDR2 FYNNEI. CDR3 size: 15 residues. For the CDR3, the DNA is TGTGCCAGAGCCAAGGCTAGCGGGTATTCCGGCGAGCAGTACTTC. Translation gives CARAKASGYSGEQYF.

A single count supports this clone. V gene TRBV5-1 combines with J gene TRBJ2-3; D might be TRBD2 (6 bases). CDR1 and CDR2 from the germline V gene are SGHRS and YFSETQ. V was clipped by 6 bases and J by 2 bases, with 16 bases between them. The length of the CDR3 is 15 residues. CDR3 coding DNA: TGCGCCAGCACCACTAGCTTCCAGGTCACAGATACGCAGTATTTT. Translation: CASTTSFQVTDTQYF.

The CDR3 DNA reads as TGTGCCAGCAGACTCGATACCGGACAGGGCGGTGAAAAACTGTTTTTT. It encodes CASRLDTGQGGEKLFF. The rearrangement links TRBV27 to TRBJ1-4; TRBD1 matches 8 bases. The CDR3 runs to 16 residues. CDR1 is MNHEY, CDR2 SMNVEV, per germline (reference sequence). With 6 bases clipped from V and 7 bases from J, the junction kept 13 bases outside the gene matches.

The chain carries TRBV9 and TRBJ2-7, with 9 bases fitting TRBD2. Germline CDR1 is SGDLS and CDR2 is YYNGEE. Losses at the gene ends were 0 bases for V and 6 bases for J; bases not matched to a gene: 16. There are 18 residues in the CDR3. The CDR3 region has the DNA TGTGCCAGCAGCGTAGTGGATAGCGGGAGTATCTTCGGGGGCGAGCAGTACTTC. Residues: CASSVVDSGSIFGGEQYF. The full variable domain, completed using reference TRBV9 and TRBJ2-7, is DSGVTQTPKHLITATGQRVTLRCSPRSGDLSVYWYQQSLDQGLQFLIQYYNGEERAKGNILERFSAQQFPDLHSELNLSSLELGDSALYFCASSVVDSGSIFGGEQYFGPGTRLTVT.

The V and J genes are TRBV29-1 and TRBJ2-7; 7 positions agree with TRBD1. This CDR3 region has 17 residues. Germline CDR1 reads SQVTM; CDR2 reads ANQGSEA. The V gene end was trimmed by 6 bases and the J gene end by 3 bases; junction bases not matched to a gene: 20. Here the CDR3 DNA reads TGCAGCGTAGAGGCACGAAACTACAGGGGCAACAACTACGAGCAGTACTTC. Its translation is CSVEARNYRGNNYEQYF.

The chain links TRBV2 to TRBJ1-1; 7 bases fit TRBD1. After removal of 5 bases from V and 4 bases from J, the junction contained 4 bases not matched to a gene. The CDR3 contains 13 residues. Germline V gives CDR1 SNHLY, CDR2 FYNNEI. The CDR3 reads CASSLQGGTEAFF. The CDR3 bases are TGTGCCAGCAGTCTCCAGGGGGGCACTGAAGCTTTCTTT. Using reference TRBV2 and TRBJ1-1 for the parts outside the CDR3, the full variable domain is EPEVTQTPSHQVTQMGQEVILRCVPISNHLYFYWYRQILGQKVEFLVSFYNNEISEKSEIFDDQFSVERPDGSNFTLKIRSTKLEDSAMYFCASSLQGGTEAFFGQGTRLTVV.

This rearrangement joins TRBV11-2 to TRBJ2-3; D may be TRBD2 (7 bases). The germline gives CDR1 SGHAT, CDR2 FQNNGV. This CDR3 is 16 amino acids long. The V end lost 5 bases, the J end lost 6 bases, and 21 bases lay between the germline ends. This chain's CDR3 is CASSHYGGGTRDTQYF. In DNA, the CDR3 is TGTGCCAGCAGCCACTATGGCGGGGGCACCCGGGATACGCAGTATTTT.

The V and J genes are TRBV19 and TRBJ1-1; 9 bases line up with TRBD1. V lost 1 base, J lost 4 bases, and 7 bases stayed unmatched. CDR3 length equals 16 residues. Germline V gene data show CDR1 as LNHDA and CDR2 as SQIVND (reference sequence). As DNA, the CDR3 is TGTGCCAGTAGTATAGGATGGACAGGGGAAGGCACTGAAGCTTTCTTT. Translating it yields CASSIGWTGEGTEAFF.

To note about this clone: This same CDR3 is encoded by further DNA sequences in the sample. This chain's CDR3 is CASSRGGPTDTQYF. The CDR3 coding sequence is TGTGCCAGCAGTAGAGGAGGGCCGACAGATACGCAGTATTTT. The V and J genes are TRBV6-5 and TRBJ2-3; D is possibly TRBD2 (6 bases). With 5 bases removed from V and 3 bases from J, the gap between germline ends came to 12 bases. The germline V gene encodes CDR1 MNHEY and CDR2 SVGAGI. CDR3 length equals 14 residues.

The table lists this clone with a count of one. The chain recombines TRBV2 with TRBJ1-4, with unresolved D. V was trimmed by 4 bases and J by 0 bases, leaving 15 bases between them. CDR1 and CDR2 (germline): SNHLY, FYNNEI. This CDR3 has 17 amino acids. DNA of the CDR3: TGTGCCAGCAGTGGGTTGCAGGTGCCTGCAACTAATGAAAAACTGTTTTTT. Residues: CASSGLQVPATNEKLFF.

The chain combines TRBV11-2 with TRBJ1-1; D gene uncertain. The ends were cut back, 4 bases at V and 2 bases at J, with 14 bases in the middle. Germline V gene lookup returns CDR1 SGHAT and CDR2 FQNNGV. This CDR3 is 15 amino acids long. The CDR3 nucleotides are TGTGCCAGCAGCTCCACCGGAGCACTAAACACTGAAGCTTTCTTT. It codes for CASSSTGALNTEAFF.

This chain joins TRBV19 and TRBJ2-2, with 9 bases identical to TRBD2. Germline CDR1 LNHDA, CDR2 SQIVND (reference sequence). This CDR3 is 16 amino acids long. The V segment lost 4 bases and the J segment 4 bases; nucleotides outside the gene matches: 7. CDR3 DNA sequence: TGTGCCAGTAGTACCCGAGCGGGAGGTACCACCGGGGAGCTGTTTTTT. Translation: CASSTRAGGTTGELFF.

The genes are TRBV2 and TRBJ2-3; perhaps TRBD2 as D (5 bases). Trimming stripped 10 bases from V and 7 bases from J, with 12 bases between. CDR1 and CDR2 (germline): SNHLY, FYNNEI. This CDR3 comprises 11 residues. CDR3 loop: CAKTIGNTQYF. Written as DNA, the CDR3 is TGTGCCAAAACGATCGGGAATACGCAGTATTTT.

The rearrangement uses TRBV7-8 and TRBJ2-5; TRBD1 matches at 8 bases. The germline gives CDR1 SGHVS, CDR2 FQNEAQ. With 1 base clipped from V and 1 base from J, the junction kept 11 bases outside the gene matches. The CDR3 consists of 18 residues. Here the CDR3 DNA reads TGTGCCAGCAGCTTAGGGATCAACAGGGGGAGATTCCAAGAGACCCAGTACTTC. This translates into CASSLGINRGRFQETQYF.

This clone appeared once. The CDR3 here is CASSHQDTYEQYF. In nucleotides, the CDR3 is TGTGCCAGCAGTCATCAGGACACCTACGAGCAGTACTTC. The gene calls are TRBV6-2 or TRBV6-3 and TRBJ2-7; TRBD1 is a possible D gene (5 bases). Germline V gene lookup returns CDR1 MNHEY and CDR2 SVGEGT. The V end lost 5 bases, the J end lost 2 bases, and 10 bases lay between the germline ends. The CDR3 has 13 amino acids.

The J gene is TRBJ2-7, the V gene TRBV6-5; D not resolved. V lost 5 bases and J 2 bases, leaving 7 bases between the germline ends. This CDR3 is 12 amino acids long. Germline assignment: CDR1 MNHEY and CDR2 SVGAGI. The CDR3 nucleotides read TGTGCCAGCAGTATTAGAGCCTACGAGCAGTACTTC. Its protein product is CASSIRAYEQYF.

The chain joins TRBV21-1 to TRBJ1-3; whether TRBD1, the table's D call, matches the DNA was not checked. TRBV21-1 is a pseudogene. This CDR3 comprises 14 residues. CDR3 region: CASSKAHRGNTIYF. The CDR3 DNA sequence: TGTGCCAGCAGCAAAGCTCACAGGGGAAACACCATATATTTT.

The chain employs TRBV19 and TRBJ2-3, with TRBD1 identical over 10 bases. V gave up 2 bases and J gave up 5 bases; unmatched junction bases: 7. Looked up from germline, CDR1 is LNHDA and CDR2 is SQIVND (reference sequence). The CDR3 runs 16 residues. The CDR3: CASSIRATGGRDTQYF. In nucleotides, the CDR3 is TGTGCCAGTAGTATAAGGGCGACAGGGGGCAGAGATACGCAGTATTTT.

The chain carries TRBV2 and TRBJ1-2, with D maybe TRBD1 (5 bases). The CDR3 is 18 residues long. Trimming removed 4 bases at V and 5 bases at J, with 26 bases between. Germline CDR1 is SNHLY and CDR2 is FYNNEI. The DNA for the CDR3 is TGTGCCAGCAGTGCAGACCCACAATTTGTGAGGGGAGGGTATGGCTACACCTTC. Residues: CASSADPQFVRGGYGYTF.

The chain recombines TRBV5-1 with TRBJ2-1, with 10 positions matching TRBD2. J lost 4 bases, V lost 4 bases, and 5 bases had no gene match. This CDR3 has 15 residues. The germline V gene has CDR1 SGHRS and CDR2 YFSETQ. The CDR3: CASSTPGLAYNEQFF. The CDR3 DNA is TGCGCCAGCAGCACCCCGGGACTAGCGTACAATGAGCAGTTCTTC.

The V gene is TRBV20-1, the J gene TRBJ2-3; perhaps TRBD2 as D (5 bases). Trimming shortened V by 4 bases and J by 6 bases, and 8 bases separated the two germline ends. This CDR3 is built from 11 residues. Germline CDR1 reads DFQATT; CDR2 reads SNEGSKA (reference sequence). The CDR3 DNA follows: TGCAGTGCTACCCGAGGGGATACGCAGTATTTT. Protein product: CSATRGDTQYF.

The chain recombines TRBV9 with TRBJ2-7; 9 bases map to TRBD1. From germline, CDR1 is SGDLS and CDR2 YYNGEE. V lost 4 bases, J lost 5 bases, and 10 bases stayed unmatched. This CDR3 is 15 amino acids long. The CDR3 DNA reads as TGTGCCAGCAGCCCCACGGACAGGGGAAAGGACGAGCAGTACTTC. Encoded protein: CASSPTDRGKDEQYF.